Below are 18 T cell receptor beta chains sequenced from a single sample in a study of T-cell memory formation after mild COVID-19 (dated by TCRdb to the early 2020s). Receptor amplification or capture employed 5' RACE. The listed sequencing device is Illumina NovaSeq 6000. The public reads were reprocessed in TCRdb via fastp at Q25 and MiXCR, keeping in-frame beta chains. Identical CDR3 protein sequences are pooled into one entry, listed with their most common genes and DNA. The sample table lists about 90,000 distinct CDR3 sequences, about 15% of them with a count of one. Roughly two fifths of the sample goes to the ten largest clones. The sample comprised PBMCs or a T cell subset sorted from them (not recorded which). These receptors were obtained from a man between 18 and 35 years old who had mild COVID-19 (a few samples of this study predate the infection). The sample titles of this study are shuffled in the database, so cell type and time point are left out; the donor was told from shared clones.

Turning to this clonotype: At one end the junction does not follow the germline gene, possibly because of a read error. In DNA form, the CDR3 reads TGCGCCAGCAGCCAAAGAAGGACAAACCCCTTAATCTGG. Translated, it gives CASSQRRTNPLIW. The chain uses TRBV4-3 and TRBJ1-2, with D possibly TRBD1 on 5 matching bases. The CDR3 has 13 amino acids. Germline CDR1 is LGHNA and CDR2 is YSLEER.

This clonotype occurred many times. The rearrangement uses TRBV5-1 and TRBJ2-1; D ambiguous. The CDR3 is made up of 15 amino acids. Germline CDR1 reads SGHRS; CDR2 reads YFSETQ. The V end lost 0 bases, the J end lost 4 bases, and 11 bases lay between the germline ends. The chain's CDR3 is CASSLGVYSYNEQFF. As DNA, the CDR3 is TGCGCCAGCAGCTTGGGAGTATACTCATACAATGAGCAGTTCTTC.

This clonotype has only a few counts. This chain uses TRBV4-1 with TRBJ1-1; D perhaps matches TRBD1 (6 bases). Trimming took 4 bases from V and 6 from J, leaving 12 bases between them. The CDR3 extends over 13 amino acids. Germline values: CDR1 MGHRA, CDR2 YSYEKL. In DNA, the CDR3 is TGCGCCAGCAGCCCAGAAGGGGGACCTGAAGCTTTCTTT. Protein product: CASSPEGGPEAFF.

CDR3 bases: TGTGCCAGCTCACCACAAGGGAGCTCGAACACCGGGGAGCTGTTTTTT. Its translation: CASSPQGSSNTGELFF. The chain combines TRBV18 with TRBJ2-2; maybe TRBD2 (5 bases). CDR1 KGHSH and CDR2 LQKENI come from the germline V gene. Trimming pared 1 base from V and 0 bases from J, leaving 9 bases between. The CDR3 runs to 16 residues.

This clonotype was seen only a few times. The chain carries TRBV11-3 and TRBJ2-3; D is ambiguous. This CDR3 has 12 residues. Trimming took off 1 base at V and 4 bases at J, with 3 bases between the two ends. Germline V lookup: CDR1 SGHNT, CDR2 YENEEA. In nucleotides, the CDR3 is TGTGCCAGCAGCTTAGTTCCAGATACGCAGTATTTT. This gives the protein CASSLVPDTQYF.

This clonotype was recorded a few times. The rearrangement joins TRBV4-2 to TRBJ1-5, with TRBD1 matching 8 bases. The length of the CDR3 is 18 residues. In germline, CDR1 is LGHNA, CDR2 YNFKEQ. The trim removed 2 bases at V and 3 bases at J, leaving 12 bases unmatched. The CDR3 sequence: CASSQTGQDRGLNQPQHF. In DNA form, the CDR3 reads TGTGCCAGCAGCCAAACTGGCCAAGACAGGGGCCTCAATCAGCCCCAGCATTTT.

This clonotype came up a few times. CDR3 amino acids: CASSPTLAMDTQYF. The DNA for the CDR3 is TGCGCCAGCAGCCCGACGCTAGCAATGGATACGCAGTATTTT. The V and J genes are TRBV5-1 and TRBJ2-3; D perhaps matches TRBD2 (5 bases). V gave up 4 bases and J gave up 6 bases, with 15 bases separating them. CDR1 and CDR2 (germline): SGHRS, YFSETQ. The CDR3 runs to 14 residues.

This sequence joins TRBV7-9 and TRBJ2-1; TRBD2 matches at 12 bases. CDR3 length: 16 residues. Germline CDR1 and CDR2: SEHNR and FQNEAQ (reference sequence). V lost 5 bases and J lost 6; bases outside the gene matches: 8. CDR3 coding DNA: TGTGCCAGCAGCGGCCCGGGACTAGCGGGTCCCAATGAGCAGTTCTTC. Its protein is CASSGPGLAGPNEQFF.

The CDR3 sequence: CSVEPGQGTSTDTQYF. The DNA for the CDR3 is TGCAGCGTTGAACCGGGACAGGGGACTAGCACAGATACGCAGTATTTT. The rearrangement uses TRBV29-1 and TRBJ2-3, with 10 bases that match TRBD1. Per germline, CDR1 SQVTM and CDR2 ANQGSEA. The CDR3 loop spans 16 amino acids. The V and J ends lost 2 bases and 0 bases, in that order; junction bases with no gene match: 5.

This clonotype was detected only a few times. The V gene is TRBV5-1, the J gene TRBJ1-2, with 12 bases that match TRBD1. CDR3 size: 18 residues. Per the germline V gene, CDR1 is SGHRS and CDR2 is YFSETQ. With 4 bases clipped from V and 3 bases from J, the junction kept 13 bases outside the gene matches. The CDR3 sequence: CASSANRDRGPRDYGYTF. The CDR3 DNA reads as TGCGCCAGCAGCGCTAACCGGGACAGGGGGCCAAGAGACTATGGCTACACCTTC.

The V call is TRBV6-5, the J call TRBJ1-6; 8 bases match TRBD1. CDR3 size: 13 residues. Germline V lookup: CDR1 MNHEY, CDR2 SVGAGI. V lost 6 bases and J lost 10; bases outside the gene matches: 5. DNA for the CDR3: TGTGCCAGCAGAACGCAGGGGGCCTCACCCCTCCACTTT. Translation: CASRTQGASPLHF.

V and J are TRBV9 and TRBJ2-6; D may be TRBD1 (6 bases). V shed 3 bases and J shed 0 bases, with 13 bases lying between them. CDR3 length: 17 amino acids. Germline V gene lookup returns CDR1 SGDLS and CDR2 YYNGEE. CDR3 coding DNA: TGTGCCAGCAGCGCAGGACAGTTTCGCTCTGGGGCCAACGTCCTGACTTTC. This codes for CASSAGQFRSGANVLTF.

J is TRBJ2-3 and V is TRBV3-1; D may be TRBD2 (7 bases). CDR1 and CDR2 (germline): LGHDT, YNNKEL (reference sequence). The CDR3 has 16 amino acids. Trimming shortened V by 8 bases and J by 6 bases, and 24 bases separated the two germline ends. CDR3 sequence reads: CASPPLGGGGQDTQYF. In DNA form, the CDR3 reads TGTGCCAGCCCGCCGTTGGGGGGCGGGGGCCAGGATACGCAGTATTTT.

In this sample, this clonotype turned up a few times. The chain joins TRBV3-1 to TRBJ2-1; either TRBD1 or TRBD2 may supply D (5 bases each). Germline values: CDR1 LGHDT, CDR2 YNNKEL (reference sequence). Trimming shortened V by 4 bases and J by 3 bases, and 13 bases separated the two germline ends. CDR3 length equals 15 residues. The CDR3 coding sequence is TGTGCCAGCAGCCGTCGGGACCGAGGCTACAATGAGCAGTTCTTC. It is translated as CASSRRDRGYNEQFF.

In this sample, this clonotype turned up a few times. The CDR3 sequence is CASSFNLAAGELFF. The CDR3 region has the DNA TGTGCCAGCAGTTTCAACCTAGCGGCCGGGGAGCTGTTTTTT. The chain joins TRBV7-9 to TRBJ2-2; TRBD2 agrees at 7 bases. CDR1 SEHNR and CDR2 FQNEAQ come from the germline V gene (reference sequence). This CDR3 region has 14 residues. V trimming: 6 bases; J trimming: 6 bases; junction bases outside the gene matches: 7.

This clonotype has a handful of counts. The V and J genes are TRBV6-2 or TRBV6-3 and TRBJ2-7, with TRBD1 as a possible D gene (5 bases). V gave up 2 bases and J gave up 2 bases, with 19 bases separating them. The length of the CDR3 is 17 residues. The germline CDR1 and CDR2 sequences are MNHEY and SVGEGT. CDR3 DNA: TGTGCCAGCAGTTACACCCCAGTACAGGCCAACACCTACGAGCAGTACTTC. Protein product: CASSYTPVQANTYEQYF.

V is TRBV12-3 or TRBV12-4 and J is TRBJ1-1; 7 bases fit TRBD1. This CDR3 contains 13 residues. V shed 7 bases, J shed 5 bases, and the junction held 7 bases outside the gene matches. The DNA of the CDR3 is TGTGCCAGCACCCCGACAGGGCCAACTGAAGCTTTCTTT. This sequence encodes CASTPTGPTEAFF.

This rearrangement joins TRBV24-1 to TRBJ2-2; 7 nucleotides match TRBD2. This CDR3 region has 17 residues. The V and J ends lost 4 bases and 3 bases, in that order; junction bases with no gene match: 10. Germline CDR1 reads KGHDR; CDR2 reads SFDVKD. CDR3 sequence (DNA): TGTGCCACCAGTGAACAGGCTTGGGGGGGGGACACCGGGGAGCTGTTTTTT. The encoded protein is CATSEQAWGGDTGELFF.